Listed below are T cell receptor beta chains from one sample, sequenced in a study of T cells in Graves' hyperthyroidism and ophthalmopathy. Via MiXCR, TCRdb re-called the multiplex PCR reads, giving one row per CDR3 protein. The table lists around 660,000 distinct CDR3 sequences, 40% to 55% of them singletons, with 7% to 7.5% in the top ten. The sequenced sample was peripheral blood or thyroid tissue (not recorded which). These receptors were obtained from an adult man with Graves' disease, either hyperthyroidism or ophthalmopathy (not recorded which). Each CDR3 is given with its conserved first and last residue. Fields, in order: clone size, D gene, J gene, V gene, CDR3 protein, CDR3 DNA. A D gene is named only where the DNA matches it firmly. The size entry is marked missing in some rows and otherwise reads once, few, many or a size class.

>many|.|TRBJ2-7|TRBV7-8
CASSRNYEQYF
TGTGCCAGCAGCCGAAACTACGAGCAGTACTTC
>.|.|TRBJ1-6|TRBV9
CASSGTEVSPLHF
TGTGCCAGCAGCGGGACAGAGGTCTCACCCCTCCACTTT
>few|TRBD1|TRBJ1-2|TRBV2
CASSQRGQTNYGYTF
TGCGCCAGCAGCCAGAGGGGACAGACTAACTATGGCTACACCTTC
>many|.|TRBJ1-2|TRBV7-9
CASSLEAGPSGYTF
TGTGCCAGCAGCTTAGAGGCAGGGCCGAGCGGCTACACCTTC
>.|.|TRBJ1-2|TRBV9
CASSVAGNYGHTF
TGTGCCAGCAGCGTAGCCGGTAACTATGGCCACACCTTC
>few|.|TRBJ1-1|TRBV9
CASSPDRRNTEAFF
TGTGCCAGCAGCCCCGACAGGAGGAACACTGAAGCTTTCTTT
>many|.|TRBJ1-4|TRBV7-9
CASSLEGREKLFF
TGTGCCAGCAGCTTGGAGGGTCGTGAAAAACTGTTTTTT
>.|TRBD2|TRBJ2-2|TRBV2
CASSSSGSARTGELFF
TGTGCCAGCAGTTCTAGCGGGAGTGCTCGAACCGGGGAGCTGTTTTTT
>.|.|TRBJ1-1|TRBV25-1
CASLRQLMNTEAFF
TGTGCCAGCCTTAGACAGCTCATGAACACTGAAGCTTTCTTT
>few|.|TRBJ2-2|TRBV6-6
CASRGIDKNTGELFF
TGTGCCAGCAGGGGGATTGACAAAAACACCGGGGAGCTGTTTTTT
>few|.|TRBJ1-3|TRBV2
CASSHSRRLGNTIYF
TGTGCCAGCAGCCACTCACGACGGTTAGGAAACACCATATATTTT
>few|.|TRBJ1-4|TRBV20-1
CSARVGEANEKLFF
TGCAGTGCTAGAGTTGGGGAAGCTAATGAAAAACTGTTTTTT
>few|.|TRBJ2-7|TRBV7-9
CASSLAVGKGYEQYF
TGTGCCAGCAGTTTAGCAGTAGGAAAAGGCTACGAGCAGTACTTC
>few|.|TRBJ2-7|TRBV9
CASSQEMGTNYEQYF
TGTGCCAGCAGCCAAGAGATGGGAACCAACTACGAGCAGTACTTC
>.|TRBD2|TRBJ2-7|TRBV14
CASSQDPGGGSYEQYF
TGTGCCAGCAGCCAAGATCCCGGGGGAGGGTCCTACGAGCAGTACTTC
>few|TRBD1|TRBJ1-5|TRBV27
CASRPTGINQPQHF
TGTGCCAGCAGGCCGACAGGGATCAATCAGCCCCAGCATTTT
>.|.|TRBJ1-1|TRBV12-3/TRBV12-4
CASSYGASGEAFF
TGTGCCAGCAGTTACGGTGCGTCTGGTGAAGCTTTCTTT
>.|.|TRBJ1-5|TRBV12-3/TRBV12-4
CASSLRRAANQPQHF
TGTGCCAGCAGTTTAAGGCGGGCAGCAAATCAGCCCCAGCATTTT
>few|TRBD1|TRBJ1-6|TRBV6-1
CASSPTGTGSPLHF
TGTGCCAGCAGTCCGACAGGGACCGGCTCACCCCTCCACTTT
>many|.|TRBJ1-1|TRBV6-1
CASSEVAGAFF
TGTGCCAGCAGTGAAGTGGCCGGCGCTTTCTTT
>once|.|TRBJ1-2|TRBV29-1
CSATLGPYGYTF
TGCAGCGCGACATTGGGACCCTATGGCTACACCTTC
>.|.|TRBJ2-2|TRBV2
CASSEGQGAGELFF
TGTGCCAGCAGTGAGGGCCAGGGTGCCGGGGAGCTGTTTTTT
>many|.|TRBJ1-3|TRBV7-8
CASSFTLSGNTIYF
TGTGCCAGCAGCTTCACACTCTCTGGAAACACCATATATTTT
>.|TRBD1|TRBJ1-2|TRBV7-9
CASSQGQGDYGYTF
TGTGCCAGCAGCCAAGGACAGGGGGACTATGGCTACACCTTC
>few|TRBD1|TRBJ1-5|TRBV25-1
CASSVGGDLGNQPQHF
TGTGCCAGCAGTGTAGGGGGCGATCTTGGCAATCAGCCCCAGCATTTT
>few|.|TRBJ2-7|TRBV20-1
CSARAETGSYEQYF
TGCAGTGCTAGAGCCGAGACAGGATCCTACGAGCAGTACTTC
>.|TRBD1|TRBJ2-5|TRBV2
CASSLGPGGRETQYF
TGTGCCAGCAGCCTCGGCCCAGGGGGAAGAGAGACCCAGTACTTC
>.|TRBD1|TRBJ1-6|TRBV2
CASSPGQGSNSPLHF
TGTGCCAGCAGTCCGGGACAGGGATCTAATTCACCCCTCCACTTT
>.|.|TRBJ1-1|TRBV10-3
CAISYWGEGNTEAFF
TGTGCCATCAGTTATTGGGGGGAGGGAAACACTGAAGCTTTCTTT
>.|.|TRBJ1-1|TRBV7-6
CASSFEAFF
TGTGCCAGCAGCTTTGAAGCTTTCTTT
>.|TRBD1|TRBJ2-7|TRBV12-3/TRBV12-4
CASSRTGGGSYEQYF
TGTGCCAGCAGTCGAACAGGGGGCGGAAGCTACGAGCAGTACTTC
>many|.|TRBJ1-1|TRBV5-1
CASRPSTANTEAFF
TGCGCCAGCAGGCCCTCCACAGCTAACACTGAAGCTTTCTTT
>.|.|TRBJ2-5|TRBV7-9
CASSPATGTFVGETQYF
TGTGCCAGCAGCCCGGCGACAGGGACTTTCGTGGGGGAGACCCAGTACTTC
>many|.|TRBJ2-5|TRBV14
CASSQDRVGETQYF
TGTGCCAGCAGCCAAGATCGCGTGGGCGAGACCCAGTACTTC
>few|.|TRBJ2-5|TRBV2
CASRRTTLAETQYF
TGTGCCAGCAGACGGACTACCTTGGCGGAGACCCAGTACTTC
>.|.|TRBJ2-7|TRBV7-3
CASSGVGAYNEQYF
TGTGCCAGCAGCGGTGTGGGGGCCTACAATGAGCAGTACTTC
>.|.|TRBJ2-5|TRBV7-9
CASSTTGINQETQYF
TGTGCCAGCAGCACCACAGGGATTAACCAAGAGACCCAGTACTTC
>few|.|TRBJ2-5|TRBV2
CASSGGGTQYF
TGCGCCAGCAGCGGAGGGGGGACCCAGTACTTC
>many|TRBD1|TRBJ1-2|TRBV12-3/TRBV12-4
CASSARDRDGYTF
TGTGCCAGCAGTGCCCGGGACAGGGACGGCTACACCTTC
>.|.|TRBJ1-2|TRBV12-3/TRBV12-4
CASSYIQGGHGYTF
TGTGCCAGCAGTTACATACAGGGAGGACATGGCTACACCTTC
>many|.|TRBJ1-1|TRBV7-2
CASSFLLNTEAFF
TGTGCCAGCAGCTTCCTCCTGAACACTGAAGCTTTCTTT
>.|TRBD1|TRBJ1-4|TRBV2
CASSIGTGAFNEKLFF
TGTGCCAGCAGCATTGGGACAGGGGCGTTTAATGAAAAACTGTTTTTT
>.|.|TRBJ1-6|TRBV20-1
CSARAGTSYNSPLHF
TGCAGTGCTAGGGCAGGAACCTCCTATAATTCACCCCTCCACTTT
>few|.|TRBJ2-2|TRBV7-9
CASSWGASSNTGELFF
TGTGCCAGCAGCTGGGGGGCATCCAGCAACACCGGGGAGCTGTTTTTT
>few|.|TRBJ1-5|TRBV7-8
CASREGWGQPQHF
TGTGCCAGCCGGGAGGGCTGGGGTCAGCCCCAGCATTTT
>.|.|TRBJ1-1|TRBV7-9
CASSLELGGNTEAFF
TGTGCCAGCAGCTTAGAACTGGGTGGGAACACTGAAGCTTTCTTT
>.|.|TRBJ1-4|TRBV7-9
CASSHGRQEWRKLFF
TGTGCCAGCAGCCACGGACGTCAGGAGTGGCGAAAACTGTTTTTT
>many|TRBD2|TRBJ2-7|TRBV7-2
CASRDTSGSSYEQYF
TGTGCCAGCAGAGACACTAGCGGGAGCTCCTACGAGCAGTACTTC
>many|.|TRBJ1-1|TRBV2
CASRDDSVGAFF
TGTGCCAGCAGGGATGACAGCGTCGGAGCTTTCTTT
>many|.|TRBJ2-6|TRBV29-1
CSVAGGAGAGANVLTF
TGCAGCGTTGCAGGGGGGGCAGGGGCTGGGGCCAACGTCCTGACTTTC
>.|TRBD2|TRBJ2-5|TRBV7-2
CASSSIRPSGTQYF
TGTGCCAGCAGCTCAATCAGGCCTAGCGGGACCCAGTACTTC
>.|.|TRBJ1-2|TRBV19
CASADLPANYGYTF
TGTGCCAGCGCAGATCTCCCCGCTAACTATGGCTACACCTTC
>.|TRBD1|TRBJ2-7|TRBV5-1
CASSDGTGNDEQYF
TGCGCCAGCAGCGACGGGACAGGGAACGACGAGCAGTACTTC
>many|TRBD1|TRBJ2-7|TRBV9
CASSQKTGGQGEQYF
TGTGCCAGCAGCCAGAAGACAGGGGGACAGGGGGAGCAGTACTTC
>.|.|TRBJ1-2|TRBV25-1
CASSPPGDRTRGYTF
TGTGCCAGCAGTCCCCCGGGAGACAGGACTCGCGGCTACACCTTC